The 21 T cell receptor beta chains in this list originate from one sample, sequenced in a study of spatial heterogeneity in lung cancer. No antigen has been identified for these receptors. Whole-study findings and limits: Tumoral mutation counts were tracked by counts of expanded intratumoral alpha and beta TCRs.

TCRdb re-analysed the 5' RACE reads in MiXCR, keeping a single row per CDR3 protein. This sample has about 15,000 distinct CDR3 sequences, with 6.2% found just once. Time point in this sample: sample taken at primary tumor resection. The sequences come from lung tumor tissue, collected at surgery. These receptors were collected from a male donor with early-stage non-small cell lung cancer.

This clonotype occurred a few times. V usage is TRBV7-7 and J usage is TRBJ1-1; D gene ambiguous. Trimming removed 1 base from V and 3 bases from J, with 6 bases in between. The CDR3 length is 13 residues. Germline V gives CDR1 SSHAT, CDR2 FNYEAQ (reference sequence). In DNA form, the CDR3 reads TGTGCCAGCAGCTTAGATCAGGACACTGAAGCTTTCTTT. As protein: CASSLDQDTEAFF. The entire variable domain, with the rest obtained from reference TRBV7-7 and TRBJ1-1, is as follows: GAGVSQSPRYKVTKRGQDVTLRCDPISSHATLYWYQQALGQGPEFLTYFNYEAQPDKSGLPSDRFSAERPEGSISTLTIQRTEQRDSAMYRCASSLDQDTEAFFGQGTRLTVV.

Concerning this clonotype: A much larger clonotype is one base distant, so this may be a read error. The genes are TRBV5-6 and TRBJ1-1; D is possibly TRBD1 (5 bases). There are 14 residues in the CDR3. The germline CDR1 and CDR2 sequences are SGHDT and YYEEEE. The CDR3, as DNA: TGTGTCAGCAGCTGGGGGAGGATGAACACTGAAGCTTTCTTT. As protein: CVSSWGRMNTEAFF.

The V and J genes are TRBV5-1 and TRBJ2-3, with D unclear. The V gene's germline CDR1 is SGHRS and CDR2 YFSETQ. The V end was cut by 1 base, the J end by 0 bases, with 9 bases between. CDR3 length: 15 amino acids. CDR3 region: CASSLNKPSTDTQYF. The CDR3 DNA reads TGCGCCAGCAGCTTGAACAAGCCTAGCACAGATACGCAGTATTTT.

This clonotype was counted ten times or more. The chain combines TRBV25-1 with TRBJ1-2; 9 bases match TRBD1. The CDR3 contains 17 residues. Per germline, CDR1 MGHDK and CDR2 SYGVNS. V lost 6 bases and J lost 2; bases outside the gene matches: 13. CDR3 loop: CASRDPGTGLGNYGYTF. Written as DNA, the CDR3 is TGTGCCAGCAGAGACCCCGGGACAGGGTTGGGAAACTATGGCTACACCTTC.

This clonotype was detected ten times or more. The rearrangement joins TRBV2 to TRBJ2-6; a possible D gene is TRBD2 (6 bases). V lost 7 bases and J 0 bases, leaving 10 bases between the germline ends. CDR3 size: 15 residues. The germline CDR1 and CDR2 sequences are SNHLY and FYNNEI. The CDR3 sequence: CASTARDSGANVLTF. CDR3 nucleotide sequence: TGTGCCAGCACCGCGCGGGACTCTGGGGCCAACGTCCTGACTTTC.

This clonotype has a count of ten or more. This sequence joins TRBV7-3 and TRBJ2-2, with D unresolved. CDR1 is SGHTA, CDR2 FQGTGA, per germline. The CDR3 is 13 amino acids. Trimming pared 3 bases from V and 4 bases from J, leaving 6 bases between. The chain's CDR3 is CASSFFTTGELFF. The CDR3 DNA follows: TGTGCCAGCAGCTTCTTTACCACCGGGGAGCTGTTTTTT.

This clonotype was counted a few times. The genes are TRBV6-5 and TRBJ2-5; 10 nucleotides match TRBD1. Germline CDR1 MNHEY, CDR2 SVGAGI. V lost 5 bases to trimming and J lost 4 bases; unmatched junction nucleotides: 7. The CDR3 totals 15 residues. The CDR3 DNA reads TGTGCCAGCAGTGCTCCGGGACAGGGGCGAGAGACCCAGTACTTC. Its translation: CASSAPGQGRETQYF.

This clonotype was detected many times. The V call is TRBV11-2, the J call TRBJ2-3, with a possible D match to TRBD2 (6 bases). The CDR3 runs 16 residues. CDR1 and CDR2 (germline): SGHAT, FQNNGV. V was pared by 6 bases and J by 0 bases, with 16 bases between. The CDR3: CASSSRGGTSTDTQYF. The CDR3 region has the DNA TGTGCCAGCAGTTCTAGGGGCGGGACCAGCACAGATACGCAGTATTTT.

This clonotype was seen many times. This chain uses TRBV7-2 with TRBJ2-3, with 12 bases lining up with TRBD2. This CDR3 contains 16 residues. The junction had 8 bases not matched to a gene; V was cut back by 5 bases and J by 5 bases. CDR1 is SGHTA, CDR2 FQGNSA, per germline. CDR3 region: CASSTRLAGARDTQYF. The CDR3 coding sequence is TGTGCCAGCAGCACCCGACTAGCGGGAGCCCGAGATACGCAGTATTTT.

This clonotype was seen at least ten times. The chain uses TRBV2 and TRBJ1-5; 7 bases match TRBD1. The CDR3 is 15 amino acids. Germline values: CDR1 SNHLY, CDR2 FYNNEI. The V segment lost 6 bases and the J segment 1 base; nucleotides outside the gene matches: 6. This CDR3 is CASRRQGTSNQPQHF. The CDR3 DNA reads TGTGCCAGCAGAAGACAGGGTACAAGCAATCAGCCCCAGCATTTT.

At least ten counts were recorded for this clonotype. The chain combines TRBV6-6 with TRBJ1-4; 8 bases align to TRBD1. This CDR3 has 15 amino acids. CDR1 and CDR2 from the germline V gene are MNHNY and SVGAGI (reference sequence). V shed 3 bases, J shed 6 bases, and the junction held 6 bases outside the gene matches. Here the CDR3 DNA reads TGTGCCAGCAGTTATGACAGGACAGGGTATGAAAAACTGTTTTTT. This codes for CASSYDRTGYEKLFF.

The table lists this clonotype with many counts. The chain carries TRBV29-1 and TRBJ1-1; D may be TRBD1 (6 bases). V lost 5 bases, J lost 7 bases, and 23 bases lay in between. Germline CDR1 and CDR2: SQVTM and ANQGSEA. This CDR3 is 15 amino acids long. The CDR3 DNA reads TGCAGCGTTCCGGATCGGGACAACGGGGGGAATGAAGCTTTCTTT. This sequence encodes CSVPDRDNGGNEAFF.

Within the sample, this clonotype is medium-sized. V is TRBV29-1 and J is TRBJ2-1; D uncertain. The CDR3 covers 11 residues. The V gene lost 2 bases and the J gene lost 4 bases, with 3 bases spanning the gap. CDR1 and CDR2 (germline): SQVTM, ANQGSEA. This chain's CDR3 is CSVEQYNEQFF. The CDR3 DNA follows: TGCAGCGTTGAACAGTACAATGAGCAGTTCTTC.

The chain is built from TRBV6-5 and TRBJ2-3; TRBD2 might be the D (5 bases). The CDR3 spans 17 residues. Per germline, CDR1 MNHEY and CDR2 SVGAGI. The V and J ends lost 2 bases and 0 bases respectively, with 15 bases between them. DNA of the CDR3: TGTGCCAGCAGTTACACGGCTAGAGGGCCGAGCACAGATACGCAGTATTTT. Translated: CASSYTARGPSTDTQYF.

This clonotype was picked up many times. J is TRBJ2-7 and V is TRBV25-1; D tentatively reads TRBD1 or TRBD2 (5 bases each). Looked up from germline, CDR1 is MGHDK and CDR2 is SYGVNS. With 5 bases removed from V and 6 bases from J, the gap between germline ends came to 20 bases. The CDR3 consists of 15 residues. The CDR3 is CASSWGSDSTSEQYF. In nucleotides, the CDR3 is TGTGCCAGCAGTTGGGGGTCCGACAGTACCTCCGAGCAGTACTTC.

This clonotype has just a few counts. The V and J genes are TRBV7-9 and TRBJ2-2, with 7 bases lining up with TRBD2. The V and J ends lost 0 bases and 5 bases, in that order; junction bases with no gene match: 9. The CDR3 has 17 amino acids. Germline CDR1 reads SEHNR; CDR2 reads FQNEAQ (reference sequence). In DNA, the CDR3 is TGTGCCAGCAGCTTAGCGAGGGCTAGCGGTACTACCGGGGAGCTGTTTTTT. Translated, it gives CASSLARASGTTGELFF.

This clonotype was seen many times. V and J are TRBV7-2 and TRBJ1-2; TRBD1 agrees at 7 bases. Trimming cost V 5 bases and J 3 bases; bases outside gene matches: 6. In germline, CDR1 is SGHTA, CDR2 FQGNSA. CDR3 length equals 14 residues. The CDR3 region has the DNA TGTGCCAGCAGCCCGACAGGGACCTACTATGGCTACACCTTC. Protein sequence: CASSPTGTYYGYTF.

This clonotype turned up a few times. The J gene is TRBJ1-1, the V gene TRBV20-1; D gene unclear. The V gene lost 1 base and the J gene lost 1 base, with 10 bases spanning the gap. Germline CDR1 is DFQATT and CDR2 is SNEGSKA (reference sequence). The CDR3 runs 14 residues. This CDR3 is CSARAQVTNTEAFF. In nucleotides, the CDR3 is TGCAGTGCTAGAGCTCAGGTTACGAACACTGAAGCTTTCTTT.

This clonotype occurred many times. The gene calls are TRBV9 and TRBJ1-1; 8 nucleotides agree with TRBD1. CDR1 is SGDLS and CDR2 is YYNGEE in the germline V gene. Germline trimming cut 0 bases from V and 7 bases from J; bases unmatched to any gene: 8. The CDR3 sequence is 15 residues long. CDR3: CASSVGRGRVDEAFF. The DNA of the CDR3 is TGTGCCAGCAGCGTAGGCAGGGGGCGCGTTGATGAAGCTTTCTTT.

In its sample, this clonotype was seen a few times. The CDR3, as DNA: TGTGCCAGCAGCCTAGTTAATACAGGGGTCGGCGAGCAGTACTTC. Its protein is CASSLVNTGVGEQYF. This chain uses TRBV12-3 or TRBV12-4 with TRBJ2-7; TRBD1 aligns across 7 bases. This CDR3 has 15 amino acids. After removal of 6 bases from V and 6 bases from J, the junction contained 14 bases not matched to a gene.

Many counts were recorded for this clonotype. The gene calls are TRBV12-3 or TRBV12-4 and TRBJ1-5; D perhaps matches TRBD1 (6 bases). This CDR3 comprises 15 residues. V lost 6 bases and J 2 bases, leaving 14 bases between the germline ends. The CDR3 DNA is TGTGCCAGCAGCCTAGGGGGGAGAGGCAATCAGCCCCAGCATTTT. This translates into CASSLGGRGNQPQHF.